This T cell receptor beta chain was profiled in a study of blood T cells in healthy people across ages. Then a second PCR, running about 7 to 11 cycles, was carried out with a sample-barcoded 5' primer and a J-beta primer mix. TCRdb analysed the 5' RACE reads with MiXCR anew, one entry per CDR3 protein. The data contain roughly 800,000 distinct CDR3 sequences, roughly 60% of them singletons. This CDR3 region has 14 residues. Germline values: CDR1 LGHNA, CDR2 YSLEER. V was cut by 0 bases and J by 3 bases, with 8 bases left in between. The source is a man aged 30-40 years in good health. The J gene is TRBJ1-2, the V gene TRBV4-3; D is undetermined. Sequenced sample: blood. The CDR3 DNA reads TGCGCCAGCAGCCAAGAGGACGGCGACTATGGCTACACCTTC. As protein: CASSQEDGDYGYTF.